This T cell receptor beta chain was identified in a study of Ad26.COV2.S vaccination and SARS-CoV-2 variants. The CDR3 consists of 14 residues. Treatment indicated: 15 to 20 received Ad26.COV2.S at low or high dose, single or two shots; roughly five received placebo; per-sample allocation not given. Material that was analyzed had been drawn on day 63 after the first vaccine or placebo injection. A Boston adult aged 18-55 years was the donor. The table came from immunoSEQ multiplex PCR; TCRdb's copy has only in-frame clones and leaves some out. Here the sample spans hundreds of thousands of clones, about 87% being singletons.

The V and J genes are TRBV12-2 and TRBJ2-3; TRBD2 is taken as the D call from the table, unchecked against the DNA. TRBV12-2 is tagged as a pseudogene. The TCR comes from a person aged 18-60 years who received the Ad26.COV2.S COVID-19 vaccine or a placebo. The sequenced sample was peripheral blood, obtained in a trial of Ad26.COV2.S vaccine versus placebo. CDR3 residues: CASRLAPITDTQYF. The DNA for the CDR3 is TGTGCAAGTCGCTTAGCTCCTATCACAGATACGCAGTATTTT.